Described below is a single T cell receptor beta chain sequence and its context. Antigen: not known. The same CDR3 also results from other DNA sequences found in this sample. This record comes from a study of T cell responses to AZD1222 COVID-19 vaccine. Study outcomes and limitations: Donors were mostly white British, more females; clonal diversity possibly underestimated. Sampled repertoires all dated from after the peak T cell response. Within unmutated variant regions lay the reported targets of nearly half of spike-specific TCRs.

Generated by immunoSEQ multiplex PCR, the TCRdb table keeps only in-frame clones and is missing some. Among some 99,000 clones, over 75% were seen once, and the ten largest hold about 4.6%. The sample consisted of peripheral blood, taken 28 days after the second AZD1222 dose. This clonotype originated in an adult who received the AZD1222 COVID-19 vaccine.

In DNA form, the CDR3 reads TGTGCCAGCTCACCACTCGGGGATGAGCAGTTCTTC. Its protein is CASSPLGDEQFF. The chain has TRBV18 and TRBJ2-1; D perhaps matches TRBD2 (5 bases). The germline gives CDR1 KGHSH, CDR2 LQKENI. This CDR3 is built from 12 residues. V was clipped by 1 base and J by 8 bases, with 6 bases between them.